These 8 T cell receptor beta chains were all obtained from the same sample, sequenced in a study of shared clonotypes between healthy human individuals. Generated by immunoSEQ multiplex PCR, the TCRdb table keeps only in-frame clones and is missing some. The profile shows about 2.4 million clones, roughly 93% of them singletons. The sample taken for sequencing was naive CD4+ T cells from PBMCs. Described subset: CD45RA+ positively selected. The receptors derive from a man aged 18 to 30 in good health. Some clones in this sample may be carry-over from other donors' samples.

The rearrangement uses TRBV10-3 and TRBJ2-7, with TRBD1 matching 9 bases. This CDR3 has 14 amino acids. J was trimmed by 2 bases and V by 7 bases; bases with no gene match: 6. Germline values: CDR1 ENHRY, CDR2 SYGVKD. CDR3 nucleotides: TGTGCCATCAAAGGGACAGGGTCGGCCTACGAGCAGTACTTC. Its protein product is CAIKGTGSAYEQYF.

Points on this clone: This specimen includes other DNA sequences encoding the same CDR3. V is TRBV6-5 and J is TRBJ2-7, with TRBD1 matching 8 bases. Germline loops: CDR1 MNHEY, CDR2 SVGAGI. The CDR3 contains 14 residues. Unmatched junction bases numbered 3, after V lost 4 bases and J lost 1 base. This CDR3 reads CASSLTGGSYEQYF. CDR3 DNA sequence: TGTGCCAGCAGTTTAACAGGGGGGTCCTACGAGCAGTACTTC.

CDR3 sequence: CASSRTKSTYNEQFF. The DNA of the CDR3 is TGTGCCAGCAGTCGGACTAAAAGTACCTACAATGAGCAGTTCTTC. This chain links TRBV6-6 with TRBJ2-1, with a tentative D call TRBD2 (6 bases). CDR3 length: 15 residues. Germline CDR1 and CDR2: MNHNY and SVGAGI (reference sequence). V shed 5 bases and J shed 2 bases, with 13 bases lying between them.

This chain links TRBV5-1 with TRBJ2-7, with 7 bases matching TRBD1. V shed 4 bases and J 3 bases; nucleotides not matched to a gene: 7. Germline-derived CDR1 and CDR2 are SGHRS and YFSETQ. The CDR3 totals 14 residues. The CDR3 region is CASSRGQELYEQYF. CDR3 in DNA: TGCGCCAGCAGCCGAGGACAGGAGCTCTACGAGCAGTACTTC.

V and J are TRBV19 and TRBJ1-4, with D uncertain. This CDR3 contains 14 residues. Trimming removed 1 base from V and 7 bases from J, with 10 bases in between. Germline V CDR1 and CDR2: LNHDA, SQIVND (reference sequence). CDR3 sequence reads: CASSIGRLGEKLFF. Here the CDR3 DNA reads TGTGCCAGTAGTATAGGCAGGCTCGGTGAAAAACTGTTTTTT.

This chain connects TRBV5-1 to TRBJ1-1; no definite D call. From germline, CDR1 is SGHRS and CDR2 YFSETQ. Trimming shortened V by 0 bases and J by 1 base, and 16 bases separated the two germline ends. The CDR3 is 17 amino acids. For the CDR3, the DNA is TGCGCCAGCAGCTTGGAGGGTCACAACGTTCCGAACACTGAAGCTTTCTTT. It is translated as CASSLEGHNVPNTEAFF.

This rearrangement joins TRBV28 to TRBJ2-7; D assignment may be TRBD1 or TRBD2 (7 bases each). The V gene lost 7 bases and the J gene lost 2 bases, with 15 bases spanning the gap. Per germline, CDR1 MDHEN and CDR2 SYDVKM. CDR3 length equals 14 residues. Here the CDR3 reads CASIGGDRPYEQYF. CDR3 nucleotides: TGTGCCAGCATTGGGGGGGACAGACCCTACGAGCAGTACTTC. Full variable domain (rest looked up from reference TRBV28 and TRBJ2-7): DVKVTQSSRYLVKRTGEKVFLECVQDMDHENMFWYRQDPGLGLRLIYFSYDVKMKEKGDIPEGYSVSREKKERFSLILESASTNQTSMYLCASIGGDRPYEQYFGPGTRLTVT.

The chain employs TRBV6-1 and TRBJ2-7; 12 bases line up with TRBD2. The CDR3 is made up of 19 amino acids. Germline V gene lookup returns CDR1 MNHNS and CDR2 SASEGT. Trimming took 1 base from V and 3 from J; bases not matched to a gene: 13. The CDR3 region is CASSEEARLAGVRGYEQYF. CDR3 coding DNA: TGTGCCAGCAGTGAAGAGGCCCGACTAGCGGGAGTCAGGGGCTACGAGCAGTACTTC.